This paragraph covers one TCR beta chain sequence. This entry comes from a study of control samples from healthy donors and cancer patients. Profiled with immunoSEQ multiplex PCR; TCRdb holds only in-frame clones, not every one. This sample carries some 90,000 clones, about 89% of them seen once, and the ten largest clones take less than 9%. The sequencing input was blood. The clonotype originates from a woman aged 55-70 years in good health.

CDR3 coding DNA: TGTGCCAGCAGCTTAGACATCAATCAGCCCCAGCATTTT. Its translation: CASSLDINQPQHF. The V and J genes are TRBV7-9 and TRBJ1-5; D is uncertain. This CDR3 is built from 13 residues. Germline CDR1 reads SEHNR; CDR2 reads FQNEAQ (reference sequence). V dropped 1 base and J dropped 3 bases, with 4 bases sitting between them.